This TCR beta chain appears in the sequencing data of a study of T cells after yellow fever vaccination. One entry per CDR3 protein results from TCRdb running MiXCR on the 5' RACE reads. The table has around 350,000 distinct CDR3 sequences, under 7.5% seen once. Germline values: CDR1 MNHEY, CDR2 SVGAGI. The CDR3 is 15 amino acids. Trimming stripped 6 bases from V and 6 bases from J, with 17 bases between. This clonotype was sampled from a man younger than 45 who received the YFV17D yellow fever vaccine. J is TRBJ2-2 and V is TRBV6-5, with D perhaps TRBD1 (5 bases). Sequencing used PBMCs, obtained 5 days after the yellow fever booster vaccination. The CDR3 DNA follows: TGTGCCAGCAGATACGAAGGGGCCTATTCCGGGGAGCTGTTTTTT. Amino acids: CASRYEGAYSGELFF.